This entry lists 27 T cell receptor beta chains sequenced from one sample in a study of cytotoxic CD8 clonotypes in ibrutinib-treated CLL. Sequencing was performed with immunoSEQ multiplex PCR; in TCRdb, only in-frame clones are kept and a portion is missing. The sample lists 200,000 to 250,000 clones; under 80% were seen once. Specimen: PBMCs, collected after 24 months of ibrutinib treatment. Receptors originate from a human donor with chronic lymphocytic leukemia.

V gene TRBV7-3 combines with J gene TRBJ1-1, with unresolved D. The germline gives CDR1 SGHTA, CDR2 FQGTGA. This CDR3 contains 13 residues. Trimming left V 2 bases short and J 11 bases short, with 15 bases between. The CDR3 DNA follows: TGTGCCAGCAGCTTAGGCGTCGGAGGGATGGCTTTCTTT. This encodes CASSLGVGGMAFF.

The gene calls are TRBV4-3 and TRBJ2-1; 8 nucleotides align to TRBD2. The CDR3 loop spans 17 amino acids. CDR1 LGHNA and CDR2 YSLEER come from the germline V gene. Unmatched junction bases numbered 14, after V lost 4 bases and J lost 6 bases. The CDR3: CASSPRWGSGTFNEQFF. CDR3 nucleotide sequence: TGCGCCAGCAGCCCCAGATGGGGTAGCGGGACTTTCAATGAGCAGTTCTTC.

V and J are TRBV5-1 and TRBJ1-1; TRBD1 might be the D (5 bases). V lost 7 bases to trimming and J lost 1 base, with 20 bases between them. Germline loops: CDR1 SGHRS, CDR2 YFSETQ. This CDR3 has 16 residues. The CDR3 nucleotides are TGCGCCAGCTCTCTGGGACGGGGAGATAAGAACACTGAAGCTTTCTTT. Translated, it gives CASSLGRGDKNTEAFF. The full variable domain, in which reference TRBV5-1 and TRBJ1-1 provide the parts outside the CDR3, is KAGVTQTPRYLIKTRGQQVTLSCSPISGHRSVSWYQQTPGQGLQFLFEYFSETQRNKGNFPGRFSGRQFSNSRSEMNVSTLELGDSALYLCASSLGRGDKNTEAFFGQGTRLTVV.

This chain joins TRBV13 and TRBJ1-2; no definite D call. There are 14 residues in the CDR3. Germline-derived CDR1 and CDR2 are PRHDT and FYEKMQ (reference sequence). With 0 bases removed from V and 2 bases from J, the gap between germline ends came to 7 bases. The CDR3 DNA reads as TGTGCCAGCAGCTTAGGTCTCGGAAACTATGGCTACACCTTC. Its translation: CASSLGLGNYGYTF.

The genes are TRBV28 and TRBJ2-7, with 8 bases identical to TRBD1. The V segment lost 7 bases and the J segment 2 bases; nucleotides outside the gene matches: 4. Looked up from germline, CDR1 is MDHEN and CDR2 is SYDVKM. This CDR3 is 13 amino acids long. DNA for the CDR3: TGTGCCAGCACGACAGGGGAACCCTACGAGCAGTACTTC. It translates to CASTTGEPYEQYF.

The table lists this clone with a count of one. The chain links TRBV13 to TRBJ2-1; D is unresolved. Per germline, CDR1 PRHDT and CDR2 FYEKMQ (reference sequence). The CDR3 sequence is 12 residues long. Trimming removed 5 bases at V and 2 bases at J, with 4 bases between. The CDR3 is CASSRTYNEQFF. The CDR3, as DNA: TGTGCCAGCAGCCGTACCTACAATGAGCAGTTCTTC.

The V and J genes are TRBV6-5 and TRBJ2-7; no clear D gene. The CDR3 extends over 13 amino acids. V was shortened by 6 bases and J by 4 bases, with 13 bases between the two germline ends. CDR1 and CDR2 (germline): MNHEY, SVGAGI. CDR3 region: CASREITTYEQYF. The CDR3 DNA is TGTGCCAGCAGGGAGATAACTACTTACGAGCAGTACTTC.

The table lists this clone with a few counts. The J gene is TRBJ1-5, the V gene TRBV27; D gene uncertain. This CDR3 is 15 amino acids long. The germline V and J ends were trimmed by 3 bases and 3 bases, with 12 bases remaining between them. CDR1 and CDR2 (germline): MNHEY, SMNVEV (reference sequence). Here the CDR3 reads CASSFPGWNNQPQHF. CDR3 DNA: TGTGCCAGCAGTTTTCCGGGGTGGAACAATCAGCCCCAGCATTTT.

The J gene is TRBJ2-7, the V gene TRBV28; the match to TRBD1 covers 7 bases. The germline V gene has CDR1 MDHEN and CDR2 SYDVKM. This CDR3 spans 14 amino acids. Germline trimming cut 2 bases from V and 6 bases from J; bases unmatched to any gene: 7. Written as DNA, the CDR3 is TGTGCCAGCAGTTTACCAACAGGGGTGGGCGAGCAGTACTTC. This encodes CASSLPTGVGEQYF. Full variable domain (rest looked up from reference TRBV28 and TRBJ2-7): DVKVTQSSRYLVKRTGEKVFLECVQDMDHENMFWYRQDPGLGLRLIYFSYDVKMKEKGDIPEGYSVSREKKERFSLILESASTNQTSMYLCASSLPTGVGEQYFGPGTRLTVT.

This clone was recorded a few times. The chain couples TRBV27 to TRBJ1-2, with unresolved D. Trimming took off 10 bases at V and 7 bases at J, with 13 bases between the two ends. Per germline, CDR1 MNHEY and CDR2 SMNVEV (reference sequence). This CDR3 contains 11 residues. Here the CDR3 DNA reads TGTGCCATCTGGACCGCTTCTGGCTACACCTTC. It codes for CAIWTASGYTF.

The chain couples TRBV5-1 to TRBJ1-2, with D possibly matching TRBD1 (5 bases). In germline, CDR1 is SGHRS, CDR2 YFSETQ. CDR3 size: 10 residues. V lost 9 bases, J lost 6 bases, and 9 bases lay in between. DNA for the CDR3: TGCGCCATCGGGGGGGATGGCTACACCTTC. Amino acid sequence: CAIGGDGYTF.

The chain is built from TRBV19 and TRBJ2-7; the D gene is possibly TRBD1 (5 bases). CDR3 length equals 15 residues. Germline V lookup: CDR1 LNHDA, CDR2 SQIVND (reference sequence). V lost 6 bases to trimming and J lost 0 bases, with 15 bases between them. The DNA for the CDR3 is TGTGCCAGTAGCCCCTGGGGCTCGAGCTCCTACGAGCAGTACTTC. Translated: CASSPWGSSSYEQYF.

The V and J genes are TRBV4-1 and TRBJ2-7, with TRBD2 matching over 10 bases. V was pared by 2 bases and J by 4 bases, with 2 bases of the junction left unmatched. Germline V CDR1 and CDR2: MGHRA, YSYEKL. The CDR3 is 14 amino acids. CDR3 DNA sequence: TGCGCCAGCAGCCAAAAGCGGGAGGGATACGAGCAGTACTTC. Amino acid sequence: CASSQKREGYEQYF.

V is TRBV7-8 and J is TRBJ1-1, with TRBD1 as a possible D gene (6 bases). The germline gives CDR1 SGHVS, CDR2 FQNEAQ. The V end was cut by 5 bases, the J end by 3 bases, with 10 bases between. The CDR3 contains 13 residues. The chain's CDR3 is CASSRQVHTEAFF. In DNA, the CDR3 is TGTGCCAGCAGCCGACAGGTCCACACTGAAGCTTTCTTT.

The chain couples TRBV4-1 to TRBJ2-7; TRBD1 aligns across 10 bases. The CDR3 is 16 residues long. V shed 5 bases, J shed 2 bases, and the junction held 9 bases outside the gene matches. CDR1 and CDR2 from the germline V gene are MGHRA and YSYEKL. DNA of the CDR3: TGCGCCAGCAGCGGGGACAGGGGCCGTCCCCCCTACGAGCAGTACTTC. Its translation: CASSGDRGRPPYEQYF.

This clone was observed a handful of times. The rearrangement joins TRBV2 to TRBJ2-1, with 16 positions matching TRBD2. CDR3 length: 17 amino acids. Germline V gives CDR1 SNHLY, CDR2 FYNNEI. V was pared by 8 bases and J by 0 bases, with 4 bases of the junction left unmatched. The CDR3 nucleotides are TGTGCCAGCGGGGGACTAGCGGGAGGGAGCTCCTACAATGAGCAGTTCTTC. Protein sequence: CASGGLAGGSSYNEQFF.

Details on this clone: In the same sample, other DNA sequences code for this CDR3. The chain links TRBV2 to TRBJ2-7; no clear D gene. This CDR3 comprises 11 residues. CDR1 SNHLY and CDR2 FYNNEI come from the germline V gene. V lost 4 bases and J 4 bases, leaving 5 bases between the germline ends. The CDR3: CASSGVYEQYF. Written as DNA, the CDR3 is TGTGCCAGCAGTGGGGTTTACGAGCAGTACTTC.

The chain couples TRBV7-8 to TRBJ2-7; 9 nucleotides line up with TRBD2. The CDR3 extends over 15 amino acids. Trimming cost V 2 bases and J 2 bases; bases outside gene matches: 4. Germline CDR1 reads SGHVS; CDR2 reads FQNEAQ. The CDR3 region has the DNA TGTGCCAGCAGCTTAAAGCGGGAGGACGCCTACGAGCAGTACTTC. It is translated as CASSLKREDAYEQYF.

The chain uses TRBV29-1 and TRBJ2-5, with 7 bases identical to TRBD2. With 7 bases clipped from V and 4 bases from J, the junction kept 6 bases outside the gene matches. The CDR3 is 12 amino acids. CDR1 is SQVTM, CDR2 ANQGSEA, per germline. The DNA for the CDR3 is TGCAGCGGCGTCAGGGAGGGAGAGACCCAGTACTTC. It codes for CSGVREGETQYF.

The chain has TRBV27 and TRBJ2-7; TRBD1 matches 11 bases. CDR1 and CDR2 (germline): MNHEY, SMNVEV (reference sequence). The CDR3 has 14 residues. Trimming took 8 bases from V and 6 from J; bases not matched to a gene: 9. The DNA of the CDR3 is TGTGCCAGCGCCCCGGGGACAGGGGGAGGCGAGCAGTACTTC. This gives the protein CASAPGTGGGEQYF.

The chain carries TRBV18 and TRBJ2-1; D tentatively reads TRBD1 or TRBD2 (6 bases each). CDR1 KGHSH and CDR2 LQKENI come from the germline V gene. The CDR3 has 13 residues. Trimming cost V 4 bases and J 9 bases, with 13 bases left between them. The CDR3 DNA reads TGTGCCAGCTCACGCGGCGGAGGGGGTGAGCAGTTCTTC. This translates into CASSRGGGGEQFF.

The chain couples TRBV6-5 to TRBJ2-7; TRBD1 or TRBD2 may be the D gene (7 bases each). V was pared by 5 bases and J by 2 bases, with 13 bases between. CDR3 length: 14 amino acids. The germline gives CDR1 MNHEY, CDR2 SVGAGI. The CDR3 here is CASSRGRGPYEQYF. The CDR3 DNA follows: TGTGCCAGCAGTAGGGGGAGGGGGCCCTACGAGCAGTACTTC.

This clone was counted only a few times. This chain links TRBV4-2 with TRBJ1-2; 8 bases are shared with TRBD1. V lost 3 bases to trimming and J lost 8 bases; unmatched junction nucleotides: 11. The CDR3 covers 15 residues. Germline loops: CDR1 LGHNA, CDR2 YNFKEQ. CDR3 residues: CASSHNQQGQGGYTF. The CDR3 nucleotides read TGTGCCAGCAGCCACAACCAACAAGGACAGGGCGGCTACACCTTC.

A few counts support this clone. The chain has TRBV30 and TRBJ1-5, with 8 bases aligning to TRBD1. The CDR3 has 16 residues. Germline V gene sequence: CDR1 GTSNPN, CDR2 SVGIG (reference sequence). J lost 5 bases, V lost 2 bases, and 11 bases had no gene match. CDR3 in amino acids: CAWSPPGQAGDQPQHF. In DNA, the CDR3 is TGTGCCTGGAGTCCCCCGGGACAGGCTGGGGATCAGCCCCAGCATTTT.

The chain recombines TRBV2 with TRBJ1-3; 9 bases map to TRBD1. The V and J ends lost 8 bases and 0 bases, in that order; junction bases with no gene match: 5. This CDR3 has 15 amino acids. From germline, CDR1 is SNHLY and CDR2 FYNNEI. The CDR3 sequence: CASRDRARSGNTIYF. The CDR3 DNA is TGTGCCAGCCGGGACAGGGCTCGCTCTGGAAACACCATATATTTT.

To note about this clone: The same CDR3 is also encoded by other DNA sequences in this sample. The chain carries TRBV7-2 and TRBJ2-1, with D possibly matching TRBD2 (6 bases). Trimming cost V 1 base and J 9 bases, with 7 bases left between them. This CDR3 spans 12 amino acids. Germline V lookup: CDR1 SGHTA, CDR2 FQGNSA. The CDR3 bases are TGTGCCAGCAGCTTAGATAGCGGTGAGCAGTTCTTC. It yields the protein CASSLDSGEQFF.

The V gene is TRBV5-4, the J gene TRBJ2-2, with D possibly TRBD2 on 6 matching bases. CDR1 and CDR2 from the germline V gene are SGHNT and YYREEE (reference sequence). The length of the CDR3 is 15 residues. Trimming cost V 2 bases and J 3 bases, with 11 bases left between them. The DNA for the CDR3 is TGTGCCAGCAGCTTACCCGGGGGAGACACCGGGGAGCTGTTTTTT. Protein: CASSLPGGDTGELFF.